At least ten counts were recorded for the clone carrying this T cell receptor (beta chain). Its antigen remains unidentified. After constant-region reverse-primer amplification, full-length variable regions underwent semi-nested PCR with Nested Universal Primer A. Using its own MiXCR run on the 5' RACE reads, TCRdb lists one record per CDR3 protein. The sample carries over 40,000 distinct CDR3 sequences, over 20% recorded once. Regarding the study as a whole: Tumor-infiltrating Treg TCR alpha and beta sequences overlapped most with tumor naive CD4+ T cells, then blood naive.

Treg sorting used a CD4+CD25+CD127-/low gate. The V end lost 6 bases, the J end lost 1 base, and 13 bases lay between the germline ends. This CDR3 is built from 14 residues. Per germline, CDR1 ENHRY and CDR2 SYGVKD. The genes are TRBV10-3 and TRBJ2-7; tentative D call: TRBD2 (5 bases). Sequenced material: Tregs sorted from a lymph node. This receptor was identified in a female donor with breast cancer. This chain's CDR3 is CAIRRERISYEQYF. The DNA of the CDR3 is TGTGCCATCAGGAGGGAGCGGATATCCTACGAGCAGTACTTC.